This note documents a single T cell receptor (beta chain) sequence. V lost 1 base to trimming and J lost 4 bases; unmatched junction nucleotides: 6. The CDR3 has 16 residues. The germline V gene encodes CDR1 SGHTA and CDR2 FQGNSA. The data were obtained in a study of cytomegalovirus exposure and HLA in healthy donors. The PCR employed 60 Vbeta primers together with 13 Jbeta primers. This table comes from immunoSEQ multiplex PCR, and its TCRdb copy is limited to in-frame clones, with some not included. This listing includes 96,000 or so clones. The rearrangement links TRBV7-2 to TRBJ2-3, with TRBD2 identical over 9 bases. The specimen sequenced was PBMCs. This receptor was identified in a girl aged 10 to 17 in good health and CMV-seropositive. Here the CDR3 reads CASSLGASGVADTQYF. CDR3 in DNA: TGTGCCAGCAGCTTAGGCGCTAGCGGGGTCGCAGATACGCAGTATTTT. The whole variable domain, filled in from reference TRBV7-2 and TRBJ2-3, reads GAGVSQSPSNKVTEKGKDVELRCDPISGHTALYWYRQSLGQGLEFLIYFQGNSAPDKSGLPSDRFSAERTGGSVSTLTIQRTQQEDSAVYLCASSLGASGVADTQYFGPGTRLTVL.